The 8 T cell receptor beta chains listed next were all sequenced from one sample in a study of T cell responses to AZD1222 COVID-19 vaccine. Repertoires were generated with immunoSEQ multiplex PCR, while TCRdb's copy carries only in-frame clones and drops some. This table holds roughly 120,000 clones, over 75% found once. The source was peripheral blood, collected on day 0 of AZD1222 vaccination. Every receptor here comes from an adult in good health.

The V and J genes are TRBV27 and TRBJ1-6; a possible D gene is TRBD1 (6 bases). The ends were cut back, 5 bases at V and 6 bases at J, with 14 bases in the middle. Germline-derived CDR1 and CDR2 are MNHEY and SMNVEV (reference sequence). This CDR3 is 15 amino acids long. The CDR3 region is CASSILGGGNSPLHF. CDR3 nucleotide sequence: TGTGCCAGCAGTATCCTGGGGGGCGGTAATTCACCCCTCCACTTT.

The chain uses TRBV7-8 and TRBJ2-1, with D tentatively TRBD1 (7 bases). CDR1 is SGHVS, CDR2 FQNEAQ, per germline. The CDR3 has 19 amino acids. V lost 1 base and J 0 bases, leaving 19 bases between the germline ends. The CDR3 region is CASSLVGWQGGISYNEQFF. Here the CDR3 DNA reads TGTGCCAGCAGCTTAGTTGGTTGGCAGGGGGGAATCTCCTACAATGAGCAGTTCTTC.

J is TRBJ2-1 and V is TRBV5-1; possible D gene TRBD2, 5 bases. V shed 0 bases and J shed 4 bases, with 11 bases lying between them. The CDR3 has 15 amino acids. The V gene's germline CDR1 is SGHRS and CDR2 YFSETQ. CDR3 protein: CASSLGLSGYNEQFF. In nucleotides, the CDR3 is TGCGCCAGCAGCTTGGGTTTATCGGGGTACAATGAGCAGTTCTTC.

The chain employs TRBV6-5 and TRBJ2-5, with a possible D match to TRBD2 (5 bases). V lost 3 bases and J 5 bases, leaving 10 bases between the germline ends. Germline V gene lookup returns CDR1 MNHEY and CDR2 SVGAGI. This CDR3 is 13 amino acids long. CDR3 amino acids: CASSYGEPETQYF. CDR3 sequence (DNA): TGTGCCAGCAGTTATGGGGAGCCGGAGACCCAGTACTTC.

V is TRBV5-1 and J is TRBJ2-7; TRBD1 agrees at 12 bases. The CDR3 consists of 15 residues. Germline V CDR1 and CDR2: SGHRS, YFSETQ. V shed 4 bases and J 7 bases; nucleotides not matched to a gene: 9. CDR3 loop: CASSPGTGGAGEQYF. The CDR3 nucleotides are TGCGCCAGCAGCCCCGGGACAGGGGGCGCGGGGGAGCAGTACTTC.

This sequence joins TRBV6-9 and TRBJ1-5; D ambiguous. Germline V gives CDR1 MNHGY, CDR2 SVAAGI. The CDR3 is 15 amino acids. V was trimmed by 3 bases and J by 3 bases, leaving 12 bases between them. CDR3 coding DNA: TGTGCCAGCAGTTACTCGTACAGAAACAATCAGCCCCAGCATTTT. Residues: CASSYSYRNNQPQHF.

The chain has TRBV19 and TRBJ1-1; D is possibly TRBD1 (5 bases). This CDR3 spans 15 amino acids. Germline V lookup: CDR1 LNHDA, CDR2 SQIVND (reference sequence). V was cut by 6 bases and J by 2 bases, with 16 bases left in between. CDR3 loop: CASSIRTFPNTEAFF. Written as DNA, the CDR3 is TGTGCCAGTAGCATCCGGACATTTCCAAACACTGAAGCTTTCTTT.

With regard to this clone: One end of the junction varies from germline; a read error may be responsible. The chain links TRBV11-2 to TRBJ1-6; D possibly corresponds to TRBD1 (5 bases). This CDR3 has 13 residues. CDR1 is SGHAT, CDR2 FQNNGV, per germline. CDR3 region: CASSSWGDSPLHF. The CDR3 nucleotides read TGTGCCAGCAGCTCTTGGGGCGATTCGCCCCTCCACTTT.